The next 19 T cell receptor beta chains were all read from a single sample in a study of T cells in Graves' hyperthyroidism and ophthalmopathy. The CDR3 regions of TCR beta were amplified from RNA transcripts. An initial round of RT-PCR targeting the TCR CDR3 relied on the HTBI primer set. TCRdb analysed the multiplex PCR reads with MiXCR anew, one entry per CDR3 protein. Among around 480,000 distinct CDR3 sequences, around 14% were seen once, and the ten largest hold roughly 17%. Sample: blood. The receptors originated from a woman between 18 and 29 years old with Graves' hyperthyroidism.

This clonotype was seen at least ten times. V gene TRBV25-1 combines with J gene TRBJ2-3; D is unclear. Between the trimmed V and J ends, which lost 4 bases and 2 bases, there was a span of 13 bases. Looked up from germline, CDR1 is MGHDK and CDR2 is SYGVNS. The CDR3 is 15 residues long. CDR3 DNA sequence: TGTGCCAGCAGTGCCCAGAAACGAGACACAGATACGCAGTATTTT. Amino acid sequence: CASSAQKRDTDTQYF. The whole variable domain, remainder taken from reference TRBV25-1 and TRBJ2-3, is EADIYQTPRYLVIGTGKKITLECSQTMGHDKMYWYQQDPGMELHLIHYSYGVNSTEKGDLSSESTVSRIRTEHFPLTLESARPSHTSQYLCASSAQKRDTDTQYFGPGTRLTVL.

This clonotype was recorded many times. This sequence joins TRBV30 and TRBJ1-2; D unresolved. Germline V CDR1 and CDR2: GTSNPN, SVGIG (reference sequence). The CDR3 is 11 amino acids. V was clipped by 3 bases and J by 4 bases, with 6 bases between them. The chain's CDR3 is CAWSTAYGYTF. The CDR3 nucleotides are TGTGCCTGGAGCACAGCCTATGGCTACACCTTC.

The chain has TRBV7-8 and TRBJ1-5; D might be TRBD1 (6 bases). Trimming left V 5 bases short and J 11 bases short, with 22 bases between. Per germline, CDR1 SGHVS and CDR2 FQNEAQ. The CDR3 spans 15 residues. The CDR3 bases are TGTGCCAGCAGCCCTTTGGGAGGGGGAAGTGAGGCCCAGCATTTT. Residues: CASSPLGGGSEAQHF. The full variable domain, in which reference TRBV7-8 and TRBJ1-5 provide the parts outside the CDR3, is GAGVSQSPRYKVAKRGQDVALRCDPISGHVSLFWYQQALGQGPEFLTYFQNEAQLDKSGLPSDRFFAERPEGSVSTLKIQRTQQEDSAVYLCASSPLGGGSEAQHFGDGTRLSIL.

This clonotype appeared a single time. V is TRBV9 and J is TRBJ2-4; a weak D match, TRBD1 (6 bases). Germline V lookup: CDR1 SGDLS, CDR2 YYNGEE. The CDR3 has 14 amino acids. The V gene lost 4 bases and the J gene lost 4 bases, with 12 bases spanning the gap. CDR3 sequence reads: CASSTTGGKNIQYF. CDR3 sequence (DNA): TGTGCCAGCAGCACGACAGGAGGAAAAAACATTCAGTACTTC. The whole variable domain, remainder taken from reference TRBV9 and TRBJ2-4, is DSGVTQTPKHLITATGQRVTLRCSPRSGDLSVYWYQQSLDQGLQFLIQYYNGEERAKGNILERFSAQQFPDLHSELNLSSLELGDSALYFCASSTTGGKNIQYFGAGTRLSVL.

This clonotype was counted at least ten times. The CDR3 DNA is TGTGCCAGCAGCACTTCCCTCGGGGACCCCTATGGCTACACCTTC. As protein: CASSTSLGDPYGYTF. The genes are TRBV27 and TRBJ1-2, with D perhaps TRBD1 (5 bases). V was shortened by 6 bases and J by 4 bases, with 18 bases between the two germline ends. Germline values: CDR1 MNHEY, CDR2 SMNVEV (reference sequence). The CDR3 sequence is 15 residues long.

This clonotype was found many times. The CDR3 is CASSLRTLAVDTQYF. The CDR3 nucleotides read TGTGCCAGCAGCTTACGGACTCTCGCCGTAGATACGCAGTATTTT. The V gene is TRBV11-2, the J gene TRBJ2-3; perhaps TRBD2 as D (5 bases). V lost 2 bases and J lost 5, with 14 bases in between. Germline V lookup: CDR1 SGHAT, CDR2 FQNNGV. The length of the CDR3 is 15 residues.

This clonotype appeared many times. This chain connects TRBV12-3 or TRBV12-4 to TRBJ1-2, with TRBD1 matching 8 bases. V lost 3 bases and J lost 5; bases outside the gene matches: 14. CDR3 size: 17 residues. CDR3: CASSFQAPTGTGYGYTF. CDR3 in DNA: TGTGCCAGCAGTTTCCAGGCCCCGACCGGGACAGGTTATGGCTACACCTTC.

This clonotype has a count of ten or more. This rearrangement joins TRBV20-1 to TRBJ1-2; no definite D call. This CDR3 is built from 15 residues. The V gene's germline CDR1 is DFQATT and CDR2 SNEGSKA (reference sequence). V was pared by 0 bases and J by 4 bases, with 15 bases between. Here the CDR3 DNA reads TGCAGTGCTAGAGATCTCGGCAGGTCTTCCTATGGCTACACCTTC. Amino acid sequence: CSARDLGRSSYGYTF.

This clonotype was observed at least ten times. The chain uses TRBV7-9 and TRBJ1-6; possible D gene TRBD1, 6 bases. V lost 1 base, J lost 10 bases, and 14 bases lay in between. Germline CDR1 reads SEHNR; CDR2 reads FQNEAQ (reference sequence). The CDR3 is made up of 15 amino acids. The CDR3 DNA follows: TGTGCCAGCAGCTTAGTCCAGGGGTCAGGGTCACCCCTCCACTTT. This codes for CASSLVQGSGSPLHF.

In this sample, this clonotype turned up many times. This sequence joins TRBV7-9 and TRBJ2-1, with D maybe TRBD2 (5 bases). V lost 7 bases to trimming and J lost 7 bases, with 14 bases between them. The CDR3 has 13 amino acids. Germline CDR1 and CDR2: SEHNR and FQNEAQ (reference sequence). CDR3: CASTKGRGNEQFF. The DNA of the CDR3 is TGTGCCAGCACCAAGGGCCGAGGGAATGAGCAGTTCTTC. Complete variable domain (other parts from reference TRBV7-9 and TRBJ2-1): DTGVSQNPRHKITKRGQNVTFRCDPISEHNRLYWYRQTLGQGPEFLTYFQNEAQLEKSRLLSDRFSAERPKGSFSTLEIQRTEQGDSAMYLCASTKGRGNEQFFGPGTRLTVL.

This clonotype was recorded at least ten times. The CDR3 spells CASSSRFQGGSYNEQFF. The CDR3 DNA follows: TGCGCCAGCAGCTCGAGGTTCCAGGGGGGATCCTACAATGAGCAGTTCTTC. The chain uses TRBV5-1 and TRBJ2-1; D might be TRBD1 (7 bases). Looked up from germline, CDR1 is SGHRS and CDR2 is YFSETQ. V was clipped by 3 bases and J by 1 base, with 17 bases between them. The CDR3 covers 17 residues.

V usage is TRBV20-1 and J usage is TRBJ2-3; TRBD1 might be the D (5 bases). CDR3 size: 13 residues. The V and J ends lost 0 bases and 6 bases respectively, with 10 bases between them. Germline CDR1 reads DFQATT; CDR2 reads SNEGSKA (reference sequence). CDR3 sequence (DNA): TGCAGTGCTAGAGATCCCAGGGCCGATACGCAGTATTTT. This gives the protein CSARDPRADTQYF.

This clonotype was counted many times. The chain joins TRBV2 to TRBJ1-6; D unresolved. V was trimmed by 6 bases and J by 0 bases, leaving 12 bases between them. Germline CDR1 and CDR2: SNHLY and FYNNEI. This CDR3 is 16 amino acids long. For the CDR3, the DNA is TGTGCCAGCAGGGGCGGGTGGAGCTCCTATAATTCACCCCTCCACTTT. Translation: CASRGGWSSYNSPLHF.

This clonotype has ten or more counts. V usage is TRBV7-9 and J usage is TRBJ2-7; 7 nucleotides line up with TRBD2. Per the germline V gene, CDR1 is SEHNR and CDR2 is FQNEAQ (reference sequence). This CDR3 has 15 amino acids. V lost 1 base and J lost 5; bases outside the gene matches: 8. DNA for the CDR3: TGTGCCAGCAGCTTAGGGAAAGGGGCGGGGGACGAGCAGTACGTC. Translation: CASSLGKGAGDEQYV.

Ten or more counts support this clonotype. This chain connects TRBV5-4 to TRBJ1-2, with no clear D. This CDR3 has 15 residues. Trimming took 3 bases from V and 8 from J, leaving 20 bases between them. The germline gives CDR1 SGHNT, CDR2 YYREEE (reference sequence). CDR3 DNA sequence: TGTGCCAGCAGCTCCAACCTTCCCCCCCATTGGGGCTACACCTTC. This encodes CASSSNLPPHWGYTF. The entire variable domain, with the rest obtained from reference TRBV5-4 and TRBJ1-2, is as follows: ETGVTQSPTHLIKTRGQQVTLRCSSQSGHNTVSWYQQALGQGPQFIFQYYREEENGRGNFPPRFSGLQFPNYSSELNVNALELDDSALYLCASSSNLPPHWGYTFGSGTRLTVV.

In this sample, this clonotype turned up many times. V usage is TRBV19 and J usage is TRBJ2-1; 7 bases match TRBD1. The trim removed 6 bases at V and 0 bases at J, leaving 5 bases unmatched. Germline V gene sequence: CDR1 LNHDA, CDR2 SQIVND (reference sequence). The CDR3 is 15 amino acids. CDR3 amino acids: CASRSDRSSYNEQFF. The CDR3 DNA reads TGTGCCAGTAGATCGGACAGGAGCTCCTACAATGAGCAGTTCTTC.

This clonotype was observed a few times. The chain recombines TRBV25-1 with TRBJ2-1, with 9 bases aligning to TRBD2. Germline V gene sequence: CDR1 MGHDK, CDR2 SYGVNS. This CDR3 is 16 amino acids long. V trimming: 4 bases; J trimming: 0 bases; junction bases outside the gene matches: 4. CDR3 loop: CASSGFSGSSYNEQFF. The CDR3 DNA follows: TGTGCCAGCAGTGGATTTAGCGGGAGCTCCTACAATGAGCAGTTCTTC.

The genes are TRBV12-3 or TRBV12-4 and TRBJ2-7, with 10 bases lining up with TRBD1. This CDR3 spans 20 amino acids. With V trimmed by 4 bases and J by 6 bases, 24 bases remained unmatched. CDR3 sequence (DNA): TGTGCCAGCAGTTACCGCCCCTTCCTGGGACAGGGGCTTACGGGCGGCGAGCAGTACTTC. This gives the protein CASSYRPFLGQGLTGGEQYF.

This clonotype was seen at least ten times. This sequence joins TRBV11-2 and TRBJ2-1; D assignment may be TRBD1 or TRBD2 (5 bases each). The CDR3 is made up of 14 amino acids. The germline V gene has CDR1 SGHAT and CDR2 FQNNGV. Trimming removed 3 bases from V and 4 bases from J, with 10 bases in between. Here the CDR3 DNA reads TGTGCCAGCAGCTTGGGGACCCTATACAATGAGCAGTTCTTC. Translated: CASSLGTLYNEQFF. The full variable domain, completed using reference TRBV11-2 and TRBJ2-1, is EAGVAQSPRYKIIEKRQSVAFWCNPISGHATLYWYQQILGQGPKLLIQFQNNGVVDDSQLPKDRFSAERLKGVDSTLKIQPAKLEDSAVYLCASSLGTLYNEQFFGPGTRLTVL.